The T cell receptor (beta chain) described here comes from a study of long-term antiretroviral therapy in people with HIV. Looked up from germline, CDR1 is MNHEY and CDR2 is SVGAGI. V was clipped by 2 bases and J by 1 base, with 9 bases between them. The CDR3 consists of 14 residues. Samples were assayed with immunoSEQ v3.0 at survey level. Sequenced by immunoSEQ multiplex PCR; TCRdb stores in-frame clones only, minus some. This sample yields approximately 35,000 clones, of which roughly 93% are seen a single time; 3.6% belongs to the top ten. The sample in question was unsorted PBMCs, obtained 4.1 years after starting antiretroviral therapy. The sequence derives from a woman in her 50s with HIV. The rearrangement uses TRBV6-5 and TRBJ2-7, with D uncertain. CDR3 in amino acids: CASSYGPESYEQYF. CDR3 coding DNA: TGTGCCAGCAGTTACGGGCCAGAGTCCTACGAGCAGTACTTC.